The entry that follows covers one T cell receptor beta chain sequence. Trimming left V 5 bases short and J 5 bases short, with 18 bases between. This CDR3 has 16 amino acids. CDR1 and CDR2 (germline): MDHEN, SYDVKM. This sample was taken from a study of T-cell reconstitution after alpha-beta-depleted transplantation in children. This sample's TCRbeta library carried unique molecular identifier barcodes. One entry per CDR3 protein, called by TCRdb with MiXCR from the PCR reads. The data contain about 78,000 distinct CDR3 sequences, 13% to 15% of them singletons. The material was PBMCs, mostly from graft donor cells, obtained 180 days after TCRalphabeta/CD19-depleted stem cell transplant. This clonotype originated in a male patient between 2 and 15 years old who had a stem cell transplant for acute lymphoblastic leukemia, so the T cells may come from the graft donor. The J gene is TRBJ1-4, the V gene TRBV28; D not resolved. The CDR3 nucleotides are TGTGCCAGCAGTATTCCCGTCAGGAGAAGGAATGAAAAACTGTTTTTT. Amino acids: CASSIPVRRRNEKLFF.